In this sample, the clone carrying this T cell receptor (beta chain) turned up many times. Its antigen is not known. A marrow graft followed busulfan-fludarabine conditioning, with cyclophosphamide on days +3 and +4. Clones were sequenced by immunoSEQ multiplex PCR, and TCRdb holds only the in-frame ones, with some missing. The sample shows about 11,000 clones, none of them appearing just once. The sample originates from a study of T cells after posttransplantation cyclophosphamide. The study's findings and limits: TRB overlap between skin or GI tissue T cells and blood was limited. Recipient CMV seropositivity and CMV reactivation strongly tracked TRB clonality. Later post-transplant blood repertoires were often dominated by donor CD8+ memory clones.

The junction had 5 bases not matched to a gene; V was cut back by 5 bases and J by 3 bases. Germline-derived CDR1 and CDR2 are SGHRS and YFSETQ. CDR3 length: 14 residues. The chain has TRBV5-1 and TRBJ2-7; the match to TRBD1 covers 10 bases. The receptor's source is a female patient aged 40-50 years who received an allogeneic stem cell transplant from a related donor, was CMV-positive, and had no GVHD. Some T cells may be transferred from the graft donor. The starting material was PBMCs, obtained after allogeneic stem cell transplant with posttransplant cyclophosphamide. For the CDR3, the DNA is TGCGCCAGCAGACGGGACAGGGGTTTCTACGAGCAGTACTTC. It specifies CASRRDRGFYEQYF.